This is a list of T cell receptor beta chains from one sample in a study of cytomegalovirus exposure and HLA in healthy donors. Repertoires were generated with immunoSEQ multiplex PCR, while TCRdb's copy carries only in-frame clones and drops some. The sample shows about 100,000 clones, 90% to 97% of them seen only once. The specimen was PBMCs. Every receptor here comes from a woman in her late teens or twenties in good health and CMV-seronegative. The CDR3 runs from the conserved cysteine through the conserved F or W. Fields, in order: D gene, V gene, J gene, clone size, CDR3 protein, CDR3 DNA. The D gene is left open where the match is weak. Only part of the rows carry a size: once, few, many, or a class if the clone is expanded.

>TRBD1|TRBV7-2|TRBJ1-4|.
CASSFWTGARGKLFF
TGTGCCAGCAGCTTCTGGACAGGGGCAAGGGGAAAACTGTTTTTT
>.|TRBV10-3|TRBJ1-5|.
CAISDLGAQPQHF
TGTGCCATCAGTGACCTGGGGGCTCAGCCCCAGCATTTT
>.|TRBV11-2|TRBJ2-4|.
CASRNSKAKNIQYF
TGTGCCAGCAGGAACTCTAAAGCCAAAAACATTCAGTACTTC
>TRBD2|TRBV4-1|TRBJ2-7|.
CASSQDLGRGSTYEQYF
TGCGCCAGCAGCCAAGATTTGGGGCGGGGGAGTACCTACGAGCAGTACTTC
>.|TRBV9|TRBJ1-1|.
CASTADIPGNTEAFF
TGTGCCAGCACTGCGGACATTCCGGGGAACACTGAAGCTTTCTTT
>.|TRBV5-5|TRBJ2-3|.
CASSLTTFDTQYF
TGTGCCAGCAGCTTGACAACATTCGATACGCAGTATTTT
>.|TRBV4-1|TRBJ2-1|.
CASSQGWRAVPYNEQFF
TGCGCCAGCAGCCAAGGATGGAGGGCCGTCCCCTACAATGAGCAGTTCTTC
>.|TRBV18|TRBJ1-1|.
CASSPRQKNTEAFF
TGTGCCAGCTCACCACGGCAAAAGAACACTGAAGCTTTCTTT
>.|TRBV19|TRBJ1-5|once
CASSIGRDQPQHF
TGTGCCAGTAGTATAGGCAGGGATCAGCCCCAGCATTTT
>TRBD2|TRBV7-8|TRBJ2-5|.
CASSLAIAGSQETQYF
TGTGCCAGCAGCTTAGCGATAGCGGGGAGCCAAGAGACCCAGTACTTC
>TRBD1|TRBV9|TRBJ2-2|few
CASSVRDSGELFF
TGTGCCAGCAGCGTCCGGGACAGCGGGGAGCTGTTTTTT
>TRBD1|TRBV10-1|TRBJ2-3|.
CASLEDRQGPVEVCTDTQYF
TGCGCCAGCCTAGAGGACAGACAGGGGCCGGTAGAGGTTTGCACAGATACGCAGTATTTT
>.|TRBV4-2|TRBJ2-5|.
CASSQVRETQYF
TGTGCCAGCAGCCAAGTTAGAGAGACCCAGTACTTC
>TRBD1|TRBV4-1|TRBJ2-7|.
CASSPRTGYYEQYF
TGCGCCAGCAGCCCGCGGACAGGGTATTACGAGCAGTACTTC
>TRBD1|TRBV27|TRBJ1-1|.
CASRGQGWTEAFF
TGTGCCAGCAGGGGACAGGGGTGGACTGAAGCTTTCTTT
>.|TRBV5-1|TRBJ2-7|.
CASSKWTASSYEQYF
TGCGCCAGCAGCAAATGGACAGCGAGCTCCTACGAGCAGTACTTC
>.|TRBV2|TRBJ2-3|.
CASSETLLSTDTQYF
TGTGCCAGCAGTGAGACTCTCCTTAGCACAGATACGCAGTATTTT
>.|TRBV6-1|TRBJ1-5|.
CASSEGPADNNQPQHF
TGTGCCAGCAGTGAAGGTCCCGCGGACAACAATCAGCCCCAGCATTTT
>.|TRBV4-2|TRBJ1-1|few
CASSQDRGNTEAFF
TGTGCCAGCAGCCAAGACAGGGGGAACACTGAAGCTTTCTTT
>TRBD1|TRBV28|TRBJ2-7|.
CASTTGQGDEQYF
TGTGCCAGCACTACGGGACAGGGTGACGAGCAGTACTTC
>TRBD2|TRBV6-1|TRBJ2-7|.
CASSVRATSGGGPYEQYF
TGTGCCAGCAGTGTAAGGGCGACTAGCGGGGGGGGCCCCTACGAGCAGTACTTC
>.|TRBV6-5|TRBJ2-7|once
CASSYGRGQKWGEQYF
TGTGCCAGCAGTTACGGCCGAGGACAGAAATGGGGCGAGCAGTACTTC
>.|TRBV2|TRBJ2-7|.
CASSGLGREHAYEQYF
TGTGCCAGCAGTGGTCTCGGCAGGGAACATGCCTACGAGCAGTACTTC
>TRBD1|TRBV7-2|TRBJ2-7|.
CASSFGQGLQYF
TGTGCCAGCAGCTTCGGACAGGGCCTGCAGTACTTC
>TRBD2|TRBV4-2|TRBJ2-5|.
CASSPYSGTRETQYF
TGTGCCAGCAGCCCCTACTCCGGGACTAGAGAGACCCAGTACTTC
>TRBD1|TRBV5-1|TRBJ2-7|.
CASSWGTAYEQYF
TGCGCCAGCAGCTGGGGGACAGCCTACGAGCAGTACTTC
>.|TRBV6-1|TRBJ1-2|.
CASLGHPNYGYTF
TGTGCCAGCCTTGGACACCCTAACTATGGCTACACCTTC
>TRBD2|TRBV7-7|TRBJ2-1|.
CASSLGLAGATEQFF
TGTGCCAGCAGCTTAGGGCTAGCGGGGGCCACGGAGCAGTTCTTC
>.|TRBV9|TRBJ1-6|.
CASSETGDSYNSPLHF
TGTGCCAGCAGCGAGACCGGGGACTCCTATAATTCACCCCTCCACTTT
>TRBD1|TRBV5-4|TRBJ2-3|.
CASSLRQGGNADTQYF
TGTGCCAGCAGCTTAAGACAGGGGGGGAATGCAGATACGCAGTATTTT
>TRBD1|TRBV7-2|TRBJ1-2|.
CASSSGQNYGYTF
TGTGCCAGCAGCTCGGGACAGAACTATGGCTACACCTTC
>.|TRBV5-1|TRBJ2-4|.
CASNRVLTKNIQYF
TGCGCCAGCAACAGGGTTCTGACCAAAAACATTCAGTACTTC
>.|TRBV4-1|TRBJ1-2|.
CASSQVHRNGYTF
TGCGCCAGCAGCCAAGTACACCGAAATGGCTACACCTTC
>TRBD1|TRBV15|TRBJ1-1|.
CATSRIGTGLTRGEAFF
TGTGCCACCAGCAGGATAGGGACAGGTCTTACTAGGGGTGAAGCTTTCTTT
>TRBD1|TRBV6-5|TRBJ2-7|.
CASSYLTGGLYEQYF
TGTGCCAGCAGTTATTTGACAGGGGGATTGTACGAGCAGTACTTC
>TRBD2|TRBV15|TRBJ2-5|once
CATSRRGGGLQETQYF
TGTGCCACCAGCAGACGGGGCGGGGGGCTCCAAGAGACCCAGTACTTC
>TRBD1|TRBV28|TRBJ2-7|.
CASREGTGSAYEQYF
TGTGCCAGCAGAGAGGGGACAGGGTCCGCCTACGAGCAGTACTTC
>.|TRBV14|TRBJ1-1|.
CASSPNIDRNEAFF
TGTGCCAGCAGCCCCAATATAGACAGAAATGAAGCTTTCTTT
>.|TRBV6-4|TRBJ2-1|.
CASSLGAEGDEQFF
TGTGCCAGCTCCCTTGGGGCCGAGGGGGATGAGCAGTTCTTC